The 32 T cell receptor beta chains reported below all come from one sample, sequenced in a study of control samples from healthy donors and cancer patients. Sequencing used immunoSEQ multiplex PCR; TCRdb keeps in-frame clones, though not all of them. The data hold 95,000 to 150,000 clones, with about 87% observed a single time. The sample taken for sequencing was blood. These receptor sequences come from a man aged 30-40 years in good health.

The gene calls are TRBV5-1 and TRBJ2-2; the D is unclear. V lost 2 bases and J lost 2, with 13 bases in between. CDR3 length: 16 amino acids. Germline CDR1 and CDR2: SGHRS and YFSETQ. The CDR3: CASSFVAATNTGELFF. The CDR3 region has the DNA TGCGCCAGCAGCTTTGTAGCAGCCACCAACACCGGGGAGCTGTTTTTT.

The chain couples TRBV6-1 to TRBJ2-6; D gene ambiguous. The CDR3 spans 14 residues. Trimming left V 0 bases short and J 0 bases short, with 0 bases between. Germline V gives CDR1 MNHNS, CDR2 SASEGT. CDR3 protein: CASSEASGANVLTF. The DNA for the CDR3 is TGTGCCAGCAGTGAAGCCTCTGGGGCCAACGTCCTGACTTTC.

In its sample, this clone was seen a few times. V is TRBV6-5 and J is TRBJ2-1, with 12 bases aligning to TRBD2. Germline V gives CDR1 MNHEY, CDR2 SVGAGI. CDR3 length: 15 amino acids. Germline trimming cut 6 bases from V and 6 bases from J; bases unmatched to any gene: 6. CDR3 nucleotides: TGTGCCAGCAGCGCTACTAGCGGGGGGACCAATGAGCAGTTCTTC. Protein: CASSATSGGTNEQFF.

The rearrangement uses TRBV7-9 and TRBJ2-3; D might be TRBD2 (5 bases). V dropped 1 base and J dropped 3 bases, with 11 bases sitting between them. From germline, CDR1 is SEHNR and CDR2 FQNEAQ (reference sequence). CDR3 length: 15 residues. Here the CDR3 reads CASSLVSGLTDTQYF. Here the CDR3 DNA reads TGTGCCAGCAGCTTAGTTTCAGGACTTACAGATACGCAGTATTTT.

The chain employs TRBV2 and TRBJ1-5; D is perhaps TRBD1 (5 bases). Germline assignment: CDR1 SNHLY and CDR2 FYNNEI. Deletions cut 4 bases from V and 5 bases from J, with 12 bases between. CDR3 size: 14 residues. The CDR3 loop reads CASSGGQGHQPQHF. The DNA of the CDR3 is TGTGCCAGCAGTGGAGGTCAGGGTCATCAGCCCCAGCATTTT.

CDR3 nucleotides: TGTGCCAGCAGCTTAGGGATTTTGAACACCGGGGAGCTGTTTTTT. This codes for CASSLGILNTGELFF. The rearrangement joins TRBV11-3 to TRBJ2-2; D unresolved. Per germline, CDR1 SGHNT and CDR2 YENEEA. V was trimmed by 1 base and J by 1 base, leaving 7 bases between them. This CDR3 has 15 residues.

As concerns this clone: The same CDR3 is also encoded by other DNA sequences in this sample. This sequence joins TRBV14 and TRBJ1-3; D not certain. The V gene's germline CDR1 is SGHDN and CDR2 FVKESK. Trimming removed 0 bases at V and 0 bases at J, with 9 bases between. The CDR3 covers 16 residues. CDR3 nucleotide sequence: TGTGCCAGCAGCCAAGATCTTCGCTCCTCTGGAAACACCATATATTTT. Translated, it gives CASSQDLRSSGNTIYF.

V and J are TRBV10-3 and TRBJ1-3, with 8 bases matching TRBD1. The CDR3 consists of 14 residues. The V gene end was trimmed by 6 bases and the J gene end by 1 base; junction bases not matched to a gene: 2. Germline CDR1 and CDR2: ENHRY and SYGVKD. CDR3 DNA: TGTGCCATCAGGGGGACAGGATCTGGAAACACCATATATTTT. Its protein product is CAIRGTGSGNTIYF.

Points on this clone: This CDR3 is also generated by other DNA sequences in the sample. This chain connects TRBV18 to TRBJ1-1; D may be TRBD1 (6 bases). The CDR3 has 13 residues. V was pared by 4 bases and J by 1 base, with 7 bases between. Looked up from germline, CDR1 is KGHSH and CDR2 is LQKENI. CDR3 region: CASSLQGNTEAFF. The CDR3 region has the DNA TGTGCCAGCTCACTACAGGGGAACACTGAAGCTTTCTTT.

This clone appeared a few times. The chain links TRBV4-2 to TRBJ1-6; TRBD1 might be the D (6 bases). The CDR3 runs 16 residues. Germline CDR1 reads LGHNA; CDR2 reads YNFKEQ. Trimming cost V 3 bases and J 8 bases, with 17 bases left between them. For the CDR3, the DNA is TGTGCCAGCAGCCAGGAATCCGGGACACGGGATTCACCCCTCCACTTT. It is translated as CASSQESGTRDSPLHF.

The chain recombines TRBV9 with TRBJ1-1, with a weak D call TRBD1 (6 bases). Trimming removed 2 bases from V and 0 bases from J, with 11 bases in between. This CDR3 has 15 amino acids. Germline V gene lookup returns CDR1 SGDLS and CDR2 YYNGEE. The CDR3: CASSVTGRMNTEAFF. CDR3 sequence (DNA): TGTGCCAGCAGCGTGACAGGACGTATGAACACTGAAGCTTTCTTT.

Concerning this clone: The same CDR3 is also encoded by other DNA sequences in this sample. This chain connects TRBV11-2 to TRBJ1-2; D is unclear. Germline V CDR1 and CDR2: SGHAT, FQNNGV. This CDR3 is 11 amino acids long. Trimming shortened V by 1 base and J by 8 bases, and 5 bases separated the two germline ends. The CDR3 here is CASSLGGGYTF. CDR3 DNA sequence: TGTGCCAGCAGCTTAGGAGGGGGCTACACCTTC.

The table lists this clone with a few counts. CDR3 nucleotide sequence: TGTGCCAGCAGCTTAGATTTGAGAAACACCATATATTTT. Protein: CASSLDLRNTIYF. This chain joins TRBV11-3 and TRBJ1-3; D uncertain. V lost 0 bases to trimming and J lost 5 bases, with 5 bases between them. Germline assignment: CDR1 SGHNT and CDR2 YENEEA. The CDR3 consists of 13 residues.

This rearrangement joins TRBV19 to TRBJ1-5, with TRBD1 matching over 10 bases. Germline V gene data show CDR1 as LNHDA and CDR2 as SQIVND (reference sequence). The CDR3 totals 14 residues. J lost 8 bases, V lost 1 base, and 2 bases had no gene match. CDR3 residues: CASSIGTGGEPQHF. The CDR3 coding sequence is TGTGCCAGTAGTATAGGGACAGGGGGGGAGCCCCAGCATTTT.

CDR3 DNA sequence: TGTGCCAGCAGTTACACAGGGACCGGGAACACTGAAGCTTTCTTT. Residues: CASSYTGTGNTEAFF. This rearrangement joins TRBV6-5 to TRBJ1-1; D perhaps matches TRBD1 (6 bases). CDR1 is MNHEY and CDR2 is SVGAGI in the germline V gene. The CDR3 is 15 amino acids. The V and J ends lost 2 bases and 1 base respectively, with 11 bases between them.

The V and J genes are TRBV30 and TRBJ2-1; TRBD2 aligns across 15 bases. V shed 1 base, J shed 12 bases, and the junction held 4 bases outside the gene matches. Germline CDR1 reads GTSNPN; CDR2 reads SVGIG (reference sequence). CDR3 length equals 14 residues. CDR3 sequence: CAWSGTSGGAGQFF. The CDR3 DNA sequence: TGTGCCTGGAGTGGGACTAGCGGGGGGGCCGGGCAGTTCTTC. The full variable domain, in which reference TRBV30 and TRBJ2-1 provide the parts outside the CDR3, is SQTIHQWPATLVQPVGSPLSLECTVEGTSNPNLYWYRQAAGRGLQLLFYSVGIGQISSEVPQNLSASRPQDRQFILSSKKLLLSDSGFYLCAWSGTSGGAGQFFGPGTRLTVL.

This chain joins TRBV13 and TRBJ1-1, with 8 bases identical to TRBD1. Germline loops: CDR1 PRHDT, CDR2 FYEKMQ (reference sequence). The CDR3 is made up of 17 amino acids. V lost 4 bases and J lost 6; bases outside the gene matches: 16. Here the CDR3 reads CASSSPTWTGKESEAFF. The CDR3, as DNA: TGTGCCAGCAGCTCACCCACTTGGACAGGGAAAGAGTCTGAAGCTTTCTTT.

The rearrangement joins TRBV7-8 to TRBJ2-2, with 9 bases fitting TRBD1. V dropped 2 bases and J dropped 2; count of bases not matched to a gene: 6. Germline CDR1 and CDR2: SGHVS and FQNEAQ. The CDR3 has 17 residues. The CDR3 DNA follows: TGTGCCAGCAGCTTATTCGGACAGGGGCGCAACACCGGGGAGCTGTTTTTT. The encoded protein is CASSLFGQGRNTGELFF.

The chain uses TRBV6-5 and TRBJ1-5; no clear D. Germline V lookup: CDR1 MNHEY, CDR2 SVGAGI. This CDR3 is 14 amino acids long. V lost 2 bases, J lost 7 bases, and 12 bases lay in between. The CDR3 nucleotides read TGTGCCAGCAGTTACGGGTCAGGACGACAGCCCCAGCATTTT. This codes for CASSYGSGRQPQHF.

The rearrangement joins TRBV18 to TRBJ1-1; 8 bases agree with TRBD1. The CDR3 loop spans 14 amino acids. J gave up 5 bases and V 2 bases, and 4 bases lay outside the gene matches. Germline lookup yields CDR1 KGHSH and CDR2 LQKENI. CDR3 residues: CASSPRQGITEAFF. The CDR3 DNA reads TGTGCCAGCTCACCAAGACAGGGGATAACTGAAGCTTTCTTT. The full variable domain, in which reference TRBV18 and TRBJ1-1 provide the parts outside the CDR3, is NAGVMQNPRHLVRRRGQEARLRCSPMKGHSHVYWYRQLPEEGLKFMVYLQKENIIDESGMPKERFSAEFPKEGPSILRIQQVVRGDSAAYFCASSPRQGITEAFFGQGTRLTVV.

This clone was counted between two and nine times. V is TRBV18 and J is TRBJ2-5; 9 nucleotides align to TRBD2. The V segment lost 4 bases and the J segment 3 bases; nucleotides outside the gene matches: 3. The CDR3 spans 14 residues. Germline V gene lookup returns CDR1 KGHSH and CDR2 LQKENI. CDR3 protein: CASSQASGEETQYF. The CDR3 nucleotides are TGTGCCAGCTCACAAGCTAGCGGGGAAGAGACCCAGTACTTC.

This clone has just a few counts. J is TRBJ1-3 and V is TRBV3-1 (or the pseudogene TRBV3-2); D is possibly TRBD1 (5 bases). Per germline, CDR1 LGHDT and CDR2 YNNKEL (reference sequence). V lost 3 bases to trimming and J lost 0 bases, with 9 bases between them. This CDR3 spans 15 amino acids. CDR3 sequence: CASSQKGISGNTIYF. As DNA, the CDR3 is TGTGCCAGCAGCCAGAAGGGGATCTCTGGAAACACCATATATTTT.

The chain recombines TRBV9 with TRBJ1-1; 10 bases map to TRBD1. With V trimmed by 4 bases and J by 5 bases, 5 bases remained unmatched. CDR1 is SGDLS, CDR2 YYNGEE, per germline. The CDR3 spans 14 residues. The CDR3 loop reads CASSPGTGATEAFF. Written as DNA, the CDR3 is TGTGCCAGCAGCCCGGGGACAGGGGCAACTGAAGCTTTCTTT.

The chain employs TRBV6-5 and TRBJ1-6; D not resolved. Trimming took off 2 bases at V and 7 bases at J, with 12 bases between the two ends. CDR3 length: 15 amino acids. Per germline, CDR1 MNHEY and CDR2 SVGAGI. CDR3 sequence: CASSYRPGSNSPLHF. CDR3 in DNA: TGTGCCAGCAGTTACCGGCCGGGATCAAATTCACCCCTCCACTTT.

The genes are TRBV10-3 and TRBJ2-6, with 7 bases identical to TRBD1. The V segment lost 6 bases and the J segment 0 bases; nucleotides outside the gene matches: 8. The CDR3 has 17 amino acids. Germline V gene lookup returns CDR1 ENHRY and CDR2 SYGVKD. The CDR3 bases are TGTGCCATCAGCCTACGGGACAGCCACTCTGGGGCCAACGTCCTGACTTTC. Translation gives CAISLRDSHSGANVLTF.

The chain has TRBV7-2 and TRBJ2-1, with D tentatively TRBD2 (7 bases). This CDR3 is 15 amino acids long. V was pared by 5 bases and J by 8 bases, with 19 bases between. CDR1 is SGHTA and CDR2 is FQGNSA in the germline V gene. The CDR3 loop reads CASSLRGGGRDEQFF. CDR3 DNA sequence: TGTGCCAGCAGCCTCAGAGGGGGGGGCCGGGATGAGCAGTTCTTC.

The gene calls are TRBV5-1 and TRBJ2-5; D may be TRBD2 (7 bases). Germline values: CDR1 SGHRS, CDR2 YFSETQ. CDR3 size: 15 residues. Trimming removed 0 bases from V and 5 bases from J, with 14 bases in between. For the CDR3, the DNA is TGCGCCAGCAGCTTGGAACCGGGGGGCCGGGAGACCCAGTACTTC. Its protein is CASSLEPGGRETQYF.

This clone was observed once. The gene calls are TRBV6-5 and TRBJ2-3; 11 bases are a match to TRBD2. Germline lookup yields CDR1 MNHEY and CDR2 SVGAGI. This CDR3 contains 15 residues. J was trimmed by 6 bases and V by 5 bases; bases with no gene match: 7. The CDR3 coding sequence is TGTGCCAGCAGTATGACTAGCGGGGTCGGGGATACGCAGTATTTT. It translates to CASSMTSGVGDTQYF.

V usage is TRBV11-2 and J usage is TRBJ2-1; 9 bases align to TRBD1. J was trimmed by 8 bases and V by 5 bases; bases with no gene match: 10. The CDR3 runs 15 residues. Germline loops: CDR1 SGHAT, CDR2 FQNNGV. CDR3 sequence: CASSPKQGALDEQFF. CDR3 bases: TGTGCCAGCAGCCCAAAACAGGGGGCGTTGGATGAGCAGTTCTTC.

The CDR3 DNA follows: TGTGCCACCCTAACTAGGGCGAGGGGGGAAGCTTTCTTT. It translates to CATLTRARGEAFF. The genes are TRBV2 and TRBJ1-1, with D possibly TRBD1 on 6 matching bases. CDR1 and CDR2 (germline): SNHLY, FYNNEI. V was cut by 10 bases and J by 8 bases, with 20 bases left in between. This CDR3 is built from 13 residues.

The chain combines TRBV7-3 with TRBJ2-3; 8 nucleotides match TRBD2. In germline, CDR1 is SGHTA, CDR2 FQGTGA. With V trimmed by 4 bases and J by 6 bases, 6 bases remained unmatched. CDR3 length: 14 amino acids. The CDR3 reads CASSSSGGMDTQYF. The DNA for the CDR3 is TGTGCCAGCAGCTCCTCGGGGGGGATGGATACGCAGTATTTT.

The chain employs TRBV6-5 and TRBJ2-3; possibly TRBD1 for D (6 bases). CDR3 length: 15 residues. Germline lookup yields CDR1 MNHEY and CDR2 SVGAGI. V shed 6 bases and J shed 3 bases, with 16 bases lying between them. The DNA for the CDR3 is TGTGCCAGCAGCCTGGAGAGGGGACATACAGATACGCAGTATTTT. The encoded protein is CASSLERGHTDTQYF.